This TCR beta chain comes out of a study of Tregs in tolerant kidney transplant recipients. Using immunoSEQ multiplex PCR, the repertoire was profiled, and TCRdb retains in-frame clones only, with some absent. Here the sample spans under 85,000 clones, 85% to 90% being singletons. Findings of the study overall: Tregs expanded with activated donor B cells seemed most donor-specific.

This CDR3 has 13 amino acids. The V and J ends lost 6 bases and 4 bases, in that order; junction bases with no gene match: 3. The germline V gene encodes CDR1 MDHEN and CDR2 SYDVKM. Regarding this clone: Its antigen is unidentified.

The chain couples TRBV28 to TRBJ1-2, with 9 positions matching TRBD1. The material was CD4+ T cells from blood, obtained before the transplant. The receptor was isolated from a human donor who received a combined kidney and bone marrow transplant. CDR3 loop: CASRGTGIYGYTF. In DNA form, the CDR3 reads TGTGCCAGCAGAGGGACAGGGATCTATGGCTACACCTTC.